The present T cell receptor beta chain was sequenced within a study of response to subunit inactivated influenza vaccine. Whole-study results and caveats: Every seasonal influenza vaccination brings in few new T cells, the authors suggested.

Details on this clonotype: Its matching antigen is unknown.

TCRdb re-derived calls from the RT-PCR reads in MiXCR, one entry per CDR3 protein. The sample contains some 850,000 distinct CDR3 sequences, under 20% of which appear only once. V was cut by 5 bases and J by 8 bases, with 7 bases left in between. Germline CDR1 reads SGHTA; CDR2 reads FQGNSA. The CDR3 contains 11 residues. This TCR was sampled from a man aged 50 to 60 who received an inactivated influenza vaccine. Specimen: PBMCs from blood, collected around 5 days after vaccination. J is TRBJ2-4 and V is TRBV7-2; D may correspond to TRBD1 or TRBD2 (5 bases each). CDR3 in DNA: TGTGCCAGCAGCAGGGGACACATTCAGTACTTC. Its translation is CASSRGHIQYF. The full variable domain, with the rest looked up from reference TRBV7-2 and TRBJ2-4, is GAGVSQSPSNKVTEKGKDVELRCDPISGHTALYWYRQSLGQGLEFLIYFQGNSAPDKSGLPSDRFSAERTGGSVSTLTIQRTQQEDSAVYLCASSRGHIQYFGAGTRLSVL.